This T cell receptor beta chain was identified during a study of T cells after posttransplantation cyclophosphamide. Findings and limits, study-wide: After PTCy, TRB diversity resembled that of CNI/methotrexate controls. TRB overlap between skin or GI tissue T cells and blood was limited. Later post-transplant blood repertoires were often dominated by donor CD8+ memory clones.

Produced via immunoSEQ multiplex PCR; TCRdb's table is partial and in-frame only. Among 20,000 to 25,000 clones listed, approximately 73% were seen once. On the day of bone marrow donation, the related graft donor provided peripheral blood. Note on this clone: What it recognizes is unknown.

Trimming pared 5 bases from V and 3 bases from J, leaving 10 bases between. The germline CDR1 and CDR2 sequences are MNHEY and SMNVEV (reference sequence). The CDR3 contains 13 residues. Sequencing used memory CD4+ T cells sorted from PBMCs. This chain connects TRBV27 to TRBJ1-2; D unclear. The source is a woman aged 55 to 70 in good health, CMV-negative, and a related stem cell transplant donor. The CDR3 sequence: CASSPGVYYGYTF. The CDR3, as DNA: TGTGCCAGCAGTCCCGGGGTTTACTATGGCTACACCTTC.